The clone carrying this TCR beta chain came up a few times. Then a second PCR, running about 6 to 12 cycles, was carried out with a sample-barcoded 5' primer and a J-beta primer mix. Every cDNA molecule bore a tag from a template-switch adaptor containing 12 random nucleotides. Each CDR3 protein is one row after TCRdb ran MiXCR on the 5' RACE reads. The sample lists over 700,000 distinct CDR3 sequences; roughly 50% were seen once. Trimming took 11 bases from V and 10 from J, leaving 8 bases between them. This CDR3 spans 8 amino acids. The sample originates from a study of blood T cells in healthy people across ages. Across the study: Through template switching, about one barcoded beta molecule was captured per two T cells, as measured in model experiments.

This TCR derives from an elderly man in good health. The specimen was blood. The chain is built from TRBV12-3 or TRBV12-4 and TRBJ1-2; D is uncertain. The CDR3 loop is CASFPYTF. The CDR3 DNA reads as TGTGCCTCCTTCCCCTACACCTTC.